These T cell receptor beta chains were read from a single sample in a study of shared clonotypes between healthy human individuals. TCRdb's table, derived via immunoSEQ multiplex PCR, lists solely in-frame clones and lacks some. The sample contains roughly 1.4 million clones, roughly 98.5% of which appear only once. The sequenced sample consisted of naive CD4+ T cells sorted from blood. The receptor set was obtained from a man aged 30 to 39 in good health. Both conserved end residues are part of each CDR3. D genes are given only for firm matches. Size is stated for part of the rows, as once, few or many counts, or as a class when the clone is expanded.

DNA,CDR3,size,J,D,V
TGCAGTGCTAGGGTCAGGAATACGCAGTATTTT,CSARVRNTQYF,.,TRBJ2-3,.,TRBV20-1
TGTGCCAGCAGCGAAGGGGGGGCGAAGTCCTACAATGAGCAGTTCTTC,CASSEGGAKSYNEQFF,.,TRBJ2-1,.,TRBV9
TGTGCCAGCTCACCTCGGACCACCGGGGAGCTGTTTTTT,CASSPRTTGELFF,.,TRBJ2-2,.,TRBV18
TGCGCCAGCAGCCTGGGACAAGGCTTTGATCAAGCTTTCTTT,CASSLGQGFDQAFF,.,TRBJ1-1,.,TRBV5-1
TGTGCCAGCAGTGGGGAAATACACAGCTACGAGCAGTACTTC,CASSGEIHSYEQYF,.,TRBJ2-7,.,TRBV6-1
TGTGCCAGCAGTCCCCAGGGCGGGGTTACCGGGGAGCTGTTTTTT,CASSPQGGVTGELFF,.,TRBJ2-2,.,TRBV6-1
TGTGCCAGCAGCGTAACCCCGCGGGCCGAGCAGTACTTC,CASSVTPRAEQYF,.,TRBJ2-7,.,TRBV9
TGTGCCTGGAGACGGCCGTGGGCCGAGCGGGGCAATCAGCCCCAGCATTTT,CAWRRPWAERGNQPQHF,.,TRBJ1-5,.,TRBV30
TGTGCCAGTTCGGCCCTGGGTCTAGAAAACGACATTCAGTACTTC,CASSALGLENDIQYF,once,TRBJ2-4,.,TRBV25-1
TGTGCCAGCTCACCCGCTTCCAGGCGGGAGACCCAGTACTTC,CASSPASRRETQYF,.,TRBJ2-5,.,TRBV18
TGTGCCAGCAGTTTGCTAGGGGGCATCGAAGCTTTCTTT,CASSLLGGIEAFF,.,TRBJ1-1,TRBD1,TRBV28
TGTGCCAGCAGCGCAGATATTGCTGAGCAGTTCTTC,CASSADIAEQFF,.,TRBJ2-1,.,TRBV7-2
TGTGCCAGCAGCGACCGCATGTGGGGGAATGAGCAGTTCTTC,CASSDRMWGNEQFF,.,TRBJ2-1,.,TRBV5-6
TGTGCCAGCAGCTTAATAACAGACACTGAAGCTTTCTTT,CASSLITDTEAFF,.,TRBJ1-1,.,TRBV7-9
TGTGCCAGCAGCTTAGCTTCTAGGCCTGACTACAATGAGCAGTTCTTC,CASSLASRPDYNEQFF,.,TRBJ2-1,.,TRBV7-8
TGTGCCAGCAGCTTAAGGTCTGGAGTAGGATACAATGAGCAGTTCTTC,CASSLRSGVGYNEQFF,.,TRBJ2-1,.,TRBV7-9
TGCAGTGCTGGCCCCGGCTACGAGCAGTACTTC,CSAGPGYEQYF,.,TRBJ2-7,.,TRBV20-1
TGCAGCGTTGTCGCTAGGGCTAACTACGAGCAGTACTTC,CSVVARANYEQYF,.,TRBJ2-7,.,TRBV29-1
TGTGCCAGCAGTTCCCTAATACAGGACGGGGGGTACTACGAGCAGTACTTC,CASSSLIQDGGYYEQYF,.,TRBJ2-7,TRBD2,TRBV28
TGTGCCAGCAGTTTCTCCGGGACAGGACAAGAGACCCAGTACTTC,CASSFSGTGQETQYF,.,TRBJ2-5,TRBD1,TRBV28
TGTGCCAGCAGATACTACGTACAAGGGACTACCAGGACCTACGAGCAGTACTTC,CASRYYVQGTTRTYEQYF,.,TRBJ2-7,TRBD2,TRBV27
TGTGCCAGCGGGAGGACGGGACTAGGAAACAATGAGCAGTTCTTC,CASGRTGLGNNEQFF,.,TRBJ2-1,TRBD2,TRBV5-4
TGTGCCAGTAGGCCCCGGGGAGGCAGGCGAAGCAATCAGCCCCAGCATTTT,CASRPRGGRRSNQPQHF,.,TRBJ1-5,.,TRBV19
TGCGCCAGCAGCTTGGTAGGGGGCCGGGGTCAGCCCCAGCATTTT,CASSLVGGRGQPQHF,.,TRBJ1-5,TRBD1,TRBV5-1
TGTGCCAGCAGTTTACAACGGGGGAACACTGAAGCTTTCTTT,CASSLQRGNTEAFF,once,TRBJ1-1,.,TRBV28
TGTGCCAGCAGCGTAGAATTCGGGGAAGAGACCCAGTACTTC,CASSVEFGEETQYF,once,TRBJ2-5,.,TRBV9
TGTGCCAGCAGCGTAAATCTAGCCAGGAACTACAATGAGCAGTTCTTC,CASSVNLARNYNEQFF,.,TRBJ2-1,.,TRBV9
TGTGCCAGCAGTTCCCGACAAACCGCTACTAGCGGGAGGGCAGATACGCAGTATTTT,CASSSRQTATSGRADTQYF,.,TRBJ2-3,TRBD2,TRBV27
TGTGCCAGCAGCGACAGGATGTTC,CASSDRMF,.,TRBJ1-2,.,TRBV9
TGTGCCATCAGTGGTAGATCCTACGAGCAGTACTTC,CAISGRSYEQYF,.,TRBJ2-7,.,TRBV10-3
TGTGCCAGCAGTGAAGCGGAGTACAATGAGCAGTTCTTC,CASSEAEYNEQFF,.,TRBJ2-1,.,TRBV6-4
TGTGCCAGCAGCTCCATGGGAGGGGGGAAAGGAAACACCATATATTTT,CASSSMGGGKGNTIYF,.,TRBJ1-3,.,TRBV7-8
TGTGCCAGCAGCTTAGAGCGGACTTTCTCCTACGAGCAGTACTTC,CASSLERTFSYEQYF,.,TRBJ2-7,.,TRBV11-2
TGTGCCAGCAGCCCGACCGGCCGGCAGTTCTTC,CASSPTGRQFF,.,TRBJ2-1,.,TRBV28
TGTGCCTGGAGTCTATTATTAGCGGGGAGCACAGATACGCAGTATTTT,CAWSLLLAGSTDTQYF,.,TRBJ2-3,TRBD2,TRBV30
TGTGCCAGCAGACAGACAGATGAACCCTACGAGCAGTACTTC,CASRQTDEPYEQYF,.,TRBJ2-7,.,TRBV28